This T cell receptor (beta chain) was documented in a study of read filtering for tumor transcriptome and immune sequencing. Study-wide results and limits: Roughly 82% of IR-seq clonotypes had a single read, yet these held approximately 4% of reads.

This library used around 0.4 ug RNA and molecular barcoded adaptors spanning alpha/delta and beta/gamma chains. TCRdb fed the reads into MiXCR, producing one record per CDR3 protein. Among 100,000 to 150,000 distinct CDR3 sequences, over 10% were seen once, and the ten largest hold 8% to 13%. CDR3 length: 19 amino acids. V was pared by 5 bases and J by 2 bases, with 14 bases of the junction left unmatched. Germline values: CDR1 SGHVS, CDR2 FQNEAQ. This clonotype showed up many times. As yet, its antigen is unknown. The chain combines TRBV7-8 with TRBJ2-3, with 12 bases aligning to TRBD2. This TCR was recovered from a donor aged 40 or over with multiple myeloma. The sample consisted of a population of CD138-negative cells sorted from bone marrow. CDR3 region: CASSTFKPSGGAVTDTQYF. The CDR3 region has the DNA TGTGCCAGCAGCACATTCAAACCTAGCGGGGGGGCCGTCACAGATACGCAGTATTTT.